This T cell receptor (beta chain) was sequenced during a study of T-cell reconstitution after alpha-beta-depleted transplantation in children. This clonotype was seen repeatedly, ten times or more. V lost 5 bases to trimming and J lost 7 bases; unmatched junction nucleotides: 1. Germline values: CDR1 GTSNPN, CDR2 SVGIG (reference sequence). The CDR3 is 12 amino acids. The TCRbeta library was prepared with unique molecular identifiers. TCRdb itself ran the PCR reads through MiXCR, one entry per CDR3 protein. The sample holds almost 500,000 distinct CDR3 sequences, over 9.5% seen once. This chain connects TRBV30 to TRBJ2-2; 10 nucleotides agree with TRBD2. The sample in question was PBMCs, obtained before TCRalphabeta/CD19-depleted stem cell transplant. This clonotype was obtained from a child aged 2-15 years with inherited bone marrow failure, due to receive a stem cell transplant. For the CDR3, the DNA is TGTGCCTGGGGGACTAGCGTCGGGGAGCTGTTTTTT. It specifies CAWGTSVGELFF.